This TCR beta chain was found in a study of cytomegalovirus exposure and HLA in healthy donors. Trimming took off 9 bases at V and 4 bases at J, with 20 bases between the two ends. In germline, CDR1 is MNHNS, CDR2 SASEGT. The CDR3 is made up of 15 amino acids. Primers for the PCR totalled 60 Vbeta and 13 Jbeta. TCRdb's table, derived via immunoSEQ multiplex PCR, lists solely in-frame clones and lacks some. This sample yields roughly 120,000 clones, of which 50% to 70% are seen a single time; roughly 9.7% belongs to the top ten. General study findings and limits: Earlier analysis looked at TCR beta V segments, and most were productive about 90% or about 30% of the time. An analysis was carried out later, and it reportedly showed fewer N-insertions in an Asian-associated ancestry cluster than the 666-donor mean.

As to this clone: Its antigen is undetermined.

The rearrangement uses TRBV6-1 and TRBJ2-3; D may be TRBD2 (5 bases). The clonotype comes from a woman aged 40 to 50 in good health and CMV-seropositive. Input material: PBMCs. CDR3 protein: CASFPGWESADTQYF. CDR3 coding DNA: TGTGCCAGTTTCCCCGGGTGGGAGAGTGCAGATACGCAGTATTTT.